This T cell receptor (beta chain) was profiled in a study of cytomegalovirus exposure and HLA in healthy donors. V lost 4 bases, J lost 3 bases, and 11 bases lay in between. Germline CDR1 SGHRS, CDR2 YFSETQ. CDR3 length: 13 amino acids. PCR was performed using 60 Vbeta and 13 Jbeta primers. Measured with immunoSEQ multiplex PCR; TCRdb has only the in-frame clones, and not every one. Of 90,000 to 120,000 clones listed, 82% are singletons. The sequenced sample was PBMCs. The rearrangement uses TRBV5-1 and TRBJ2-7, with D unclear. The TCR comes from a man aged 25 to 40 in good health and CMV-seropositive. In DNA form, the CDR3 reads TGCGCCAGCAGCCCCGCACCCTACTACGAGCAGTACTTC. It translates to CASSPAPYYEQYF. The full variable domain, rest sourced from reference TRBV5-1 and TRBJ2-7, is KAGVTQTPRYLIKTRGQQVTLSCSPISGHRSVSWYQQTPGQGLQFLFEYFSETQRNKGNFPGRFSGRQFSNSRSEMNVSTLELGDSALYLCASSPAPYYEQYFGPGTRLTVT.